Listed here are 20 T cell receptor beta chains from one sample, sequenced in a study of early T cells in non-severe SARS-CoV-2 infection. Via MiXCR, TCRdb re-called the 5' RACE reads, giving one row per CDR3 protein. The data show 100,000 to 130,000 distinct CDR3 sequences, 11% seen once. What was sequenced was whole blood. All receptors come from an adult who was a healthcare worker with PCR-confirmed SARS-CoV-2 infection or an uninfected control (not recorded which).

This clonotype was detected many times. The chain recombines TRBV5-1 with TRBJ2-3; 10 positions agree with TRBD2. In germline, CDR1 is SGHRS, CDR2 YFSETQ. This CDR3 is 16 amino acids long. The V and J ends lost 3 bases and 2 bases, in that order; junction bases with no gene match: 6. The CDR3 bases are TGCGCCAGCAGCTCCTCGCTAGCGGGGGTCACAGATACGCAGTATTTT. Translated, it gives CASSSSLAGVTDTQYF.

In its sample, this clonotype was seen a few times. V usage is TRBV4-1 and J usage is TRBJ2-7, with TRBD2 matching 11 bases. This CDR3 has 15 amino acids. V was clipped by 3 bases and J by 3 bases; unmatched bases: 4. CDR1 and CDR2 (germline): MGHRA, YSYEKL. Here the CDR3 reads CASSQTSGTGYEQYF. The CDR3 DNA is TGCGCCAGCAGCCAGACTAGCGGGACGGGCTACGAGCAGTACTTC.

A word on this clonotype: A much larger clone lies one base from this, so it may be a read error. The rearrangement joins TRBV6-2 or TRBV6-3 to TRBJ1-3; D is ambiguous. The CDR3 has 17 residues. Germline values: CDR1 MNHEY, CDR2 SVGEGT. V was trimmed by 8 bases and J by 0 bases, leaving 20 bases between them. CDR3 residues: CASPIAGLPSSGNTIYF. For the CDR3, the DNA is TGTGCCAGCCCAATCGCCGGACTGCCGAGCTCTGGAAACACCATATATTTT.

The V and J genes are TRBV6-2 or TRBV6-3 and TRBJ2-7; weak D call: TRBD2 (6 bases). The CDR3 spans 12 residues. Deletions cut 6 bases from V and 5 bases from J, with 11 bases between. The germline V gene has CDR1 MNHEY and CDR2 SVGEGT. CDR3 DNA sequence: TGTGCCAGCAGCACGGAGGGGAACGAGCAGTACTTC. It codes for CASSTEGNEQYF.

This clonotype has only a few counts. V gene TRBV7-2 combines with J gene TRBJ2-5; D gene unclear. The CDR3 runs 15 residues. Germline CDR1 is SGHTA and CDR2 is FQGNSA. V was shortened by 5 bases and J by 0 bases, with 13 bases between the two germline ends. The CDR3 reads CASSRPRSYQETQYF. The CDR3 region has the DNA TGTGCCAGCAGCCGTCCCCGGAGCTACCAAGAGACCCAGTACTTC.

In its sample, this clonotype was seen many times. The V call is TRBV5-1, the J call TRBJ1-6, with no clear D. Looked up from germline, CDR1 is SGHRS and CDR2 is YFSETQ. V dropped 1 base and J dropped 8 bases, with 7 bases sitting between them. CDR3 length: 13 amino acids. CDR3 protein: CASSLRTDSPLHF. The CDR3 DNA sequence: TGCGCCAGCAGCTTGCGGACGGATTCACCCCTCCACTTT.

This clonotype was seen repeatedly, ten times or more. This chain's CDR3 is CASSQVTLTGELFF. The CDR3 DNA reads TGTGCCAGCAGCCAAGTAACACTCACCGGGGAGCTGTTTTTT. The V and J genes are TRBV3-1 and TRBJ2-2, with no clear D. V gave up 1 base and J gave up 4 bases, with 7 bases separating them. The germline V gene encodes CDR1 LGHDT and CDR2 YNNKEL (reference sequence). The CDR3 loop spans 14 amino acids.

This clonotype occurred many times. The rearrangement uses TRBV12-3 or TRBV12-4 and TRBJ2-5; D not certain. CDR3 size: 14 residues. V lost 1 base and J 4 bases, leaving 10 bases between the germline ends. Written as DNA, the CDR3 is TGTGCCAGCAGTTTAGTTCCCCTAGTAGAGACCCAGTACTTC. Its protein is CASSLVPLVETQYF.

The chain combines TRBV10-3 with TRBJ1-2; 11 bases match TRBD1. This CDR3 is 15 amino acids long. From germline, CDR1 is ENHRY and CDR2 SYGVKD. V lost 6 bases and J lost 4; bases outside the gene matches: 7. In DNA form, the CDR3 reads TGTGCCATCAGCCCCGGACAGGGGGCACTCTATGGCTACACCTTC. Translating it yields CAISPGQGALYGYTF.

This clonotype was detected only a few times. V is TRBV11-2 and J is TRBJ2-2; 9 bases agree with TRBD2. The ends lost 1 base at V and 5 bases at J; junction bases unmatched: 8. Germline V gene data show CDR1 as SGHAT and CDR2 as FQNNGV. This CDR3 region has 17 residues. The DNA for the CDR3 is TGTGCCAGCAGCTTAGGGGCCCAGCGGGAGGCTACCGGGGAGCTGTTTTTT. The encoded protein is CASSLGAQREATGELFF.

The rearrangement links TRBV6-2 or TRBV6-3 to TRBJ1-5, with TRBD1 identical over 9 bases. CDR3 length: 16 residues. Germline V gene lookup returns CDR1 MNHEY and CDR2 SVGEGT. V shed 2 bases and J 8 bases; nucleotides not matched to a gene: 10. The CDR3 loop reads CASSYAYRGQGKPQHF. The DNA of the CDR3 is TGTGCCAGCAGTTACGCCTACAGGGGGCAGGGGAAGCCCCAGCATTTT.

This clonotype was counted a few times. The chain has TRBV20-1 and TRBJ2-3, with 11 bases aligning to TRBD2. The CDR3 has 15 residues. V lost 2 bases to trimming and J lost 6 bases; unmatched junction nucleotides: 7. Germline CDR1 and CDR2: DFQATT and SNEGSKA (reference sequence). The CDR3 is CSARTLAGGHDTQYF. CDR3 DNA: TGCAGTGCTAGAACCCTAGCGGGGGGTCATGATACGCAGTATTTT.

The chain links TRBV6-1 to TRBJ2-5, with TRBD2 identical over 7 bases. Germline CDR1 MNHNS, CDR2 SASEGT. J gave up 2 bases and V 10 bases, and 10 bases lay outside the gene matches. This CDR3 has 14 amino acids. The CDR3 DNA is TGTGCCACCAAGCGGACTAGGGATCAAGAGACCCAGTACTTC. Translation: CATKRTRDQETQYF.

There are many counts of this clonotype. V and J are TRBV10-2 and TRBJ2-7; D gene ambiguous. Trimming stripped 2 bases from V and 0 bases from J, with 23 bases between. The germline V gene has CDR1 WSHSY and CDR2 SAAADI. This CDR3 has 19 amino acids. CDR3 residues: CASSEGVTYPTRSSYEQYF. CDR3 nucleotides: TGCGCCAGCAGTGAGGGGGTGACCTACCCAACCCGGAGCTCCTACGAGCAGTACTTC.

The chain employs TRBV5-4 and TRBJ2-1; the D gene could be TRBD1 or TRBD2 (5 bases each). The V and J ends lost 4 bases and 7 bases respectively, with 21 bases between them. CDR1 is SGHNT and CDR2 is YYREEE in the germline V gene (reference sequence). The CDR3 has 16 amino acids. In nucleotides, the CDR3 is TGTGCCAGCAGCGCCGGGGACGTAAGGTCTTTGAATGAGCAGTTCTTC. This gives the protein CASSAGDVRSLNEQFF.

The genes are TRBV6-2 or TRBV6-3 and TRBJ2-3; D gene uncertain. The CDR3 covers 12 residues. The germline gives CDR1 MNHEY, CDR2 SVGEGT. Trimming left V 7 bases short and J 6 bases short, with 11 bases between. This CDR3 reads CASTRGPDTQYF. The CDR3 bases are TGTGCCAGCACCCGAGGTCCCGATACGCAGTATTTT.

This clonotype was observed a handful of times. This chain connects TRBV29-1 to TRBJ2-7; 10 bases match TRBD1. The ends lost 7 bases at V and 4 bases at J; junction bases unmatched: 10. Germline V lookup: CDR1 SQVTM, CDR2 ANQGSEA. This CDR3 is 14 amino acids long. CDR3 residues: CSASRDRGSYEQYF. For the CDR3, the DNA is TGCAGCGCATCCCGGGACAGGGGTTCTTACGAGCAGTACTTC.

Comments on this clonotype: A read error is possible here, since a much larger clone lies one base away. The chain combines TRBV7-6 with TRBJ2-1; the D is unclear. This CDR3 has 13 amino acids. The germline CDR1 and CDR2 sequences are SGHVS and FNYEAQ. The CDR3, as DNA: TGTGTCAGCAGCTTACTGGGCGGCACTGAGCAGTTCTTC. This codes for CVSSLLGGTEQFF.

On this clonotype itself: A much larger clone sits a single nucleotide away, making a read error possible. The J gene is TRBJ2-3, the V gene TRBV7-2; the match to TRBD2 covers 11 bases. Germline CDR1 reads SGHTA; CDR2 reads FQGNSA. Trimming removed 3 bases from V and 9 bases from J; junction bases left unmatched: 8. The CDR3 runs 15 residues. CDR3 sequence: CASSFPLAGEETQYF. CDR3 coding DNA: TGTGCCAGCAGCTTCCCACTAGCGGGAGAAGAAACGCAGTATTTT.

This clonotype was picked up a small number of times. This sequence joins TRBV13 and TRBJ2-6, with D possibly being TRBD1 (6 bases). This CDR3 spans 16 amino acids. The V and J ends lost 6 bases and 2 bases respectively, with 14 bases between them. Germline V gene sequence: CDR1 PRHDT, CDR2 FYEKMQ (reference sequence). CDR3 sequence: CASSNTGSTGANVLTF. For the CDR3, the DNA is TGTGCCAGCAGTAATACAGGGTCAACTGGGGCCAACGTCCTGACTTTC.